These 5 T cell receptor beta chains originate from one sample sequenced in a study of PD-1 blockade in mismatch repair-deficient tumors. The method was immunoSEQ multiplex PCR; TCRdb's version includes in-frame clones alone and lacks a portion of them. The sample yields roughly 14,000 clones, 70% to 90% seen once. Specified time point: 10-day in vitro stimulation with candidate neoantigen peptide 6. No cognate antigen is known for these TCRs. Sequenced here: cells cultured in vitro, sampled from a patient treated with pembrolizumab. The receptors stem from an adult with mismatch repair-deficient cancer.

The CDR3 region is CATTGIDYGYTF. The CDR3 DNA is TGTGCCACCACAGGGATTGACTATGGCTACACCTTC. This chain links TRBV15 with TRBJ1-2; maybe TRBD1 (5 bases). The CDR3 is made up of 12 amino acids. In germline, CDR1 is LNHNV, CDR2 YYDKDF (reference sequence). Trimming left V 7 bases short and J 3 bases short, with 9 bases between.

The CDR3 nucleotides are TGTGCCAGTAGTATACATATGGGACAGAACTATGGCTACACCTTC. The encoded protein is CASSIHMGQNYGYTF. This rearrangement joins TRBV19 to TRBJ1-2; 7 bases match TRBD1. Germline values: CDR1 LNHDA, CDR2 SQIVND (reference sequence). Trimming removed 2 bases from V and 2 bases from J; junction bases left unmatched: 5. The CDR3 is 15 amino acids.

The rearrangement uses TRBV18 and TRBJ2-1; 10 bases are a match to TRBD2. V was clipped by 2 bases and J by 4 bases; unmatched bases: 5. This CDR3 region has 16 residues. The germline CDR1 and CDR2 sequences are KGHSH and LQKENI. In DNA form, the CDR3 reads TGTGCCAGCTCACCAGAAGGGACTAGCGAATACAATGAGCAGTTCTTC. Protein product: CASSPEGTSEYNEQFF.

This chain uses TRBV6-1 with TRBJ1-4; D is ambiguous. CDR1 MNHNS and CDR2 SASEGT come from the germline V gene. The V and J ends lost 4 bases and 2 bases respectively, with 14 bases between them. The CDR3 covers 16 residues. CDR3 in amino acids: CASSVAHSVTNEKLFF. In DNA, the CDR3 is TGTGCCAGCAGTGTGGCCCACAGTGTTACTAATGAAAAACTGTTTTTT.

This clone was seen a single time. The genes are TRBV5-6 and TRBJ1-6; possible D gene TRBD1, 6 bases. Germline-derived CDR1 and CDR2 are SGHDT and YYEEEE. Trimming left V 4 bases short and J 3 bases short, with 8 bases between. This CDR3 contains 14 residues. The CDR3 DNA sequence: TGTGCCAGCAGCCAGGGACACTATAATTCACCCCTCCACTTT. Residues: CASSQGHYNSPLHF.